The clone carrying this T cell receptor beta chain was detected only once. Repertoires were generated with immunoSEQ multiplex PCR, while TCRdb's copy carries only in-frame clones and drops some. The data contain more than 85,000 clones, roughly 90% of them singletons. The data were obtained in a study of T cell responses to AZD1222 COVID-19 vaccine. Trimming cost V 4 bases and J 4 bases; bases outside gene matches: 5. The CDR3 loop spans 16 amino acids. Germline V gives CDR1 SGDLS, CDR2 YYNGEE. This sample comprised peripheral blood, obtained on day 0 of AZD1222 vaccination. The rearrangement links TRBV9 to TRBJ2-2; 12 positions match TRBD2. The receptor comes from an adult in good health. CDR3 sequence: CASSLRLAGVTGELFF. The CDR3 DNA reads TGTGCCAGCAGCTTACGACTAGCGGGAGTCACCGGGGAGCTGTTTTTT.